Each of the 10 T cell receptor beta chains below was sequenced from the same sample in a study of T cells after yellow fever vaccination. TCRdb processed the 5' RACE reads anew with MiXCR; each CDR3 protein has one entry. There are 400,000 or so distinct CDR3 sequences in the sample; roughly a sixth occur only once, and around 17% lies in the top ten. The material sequenced was PBMCs, taken before the yellow fever booster vaccination. These receptor sequences come from a man between 18 and 35 years old who received the YFV17D yellow fever vaccine.

This clonotype has a count of ten or more. V is TRBV7-2 and J is TRBJ2-7; tentative D call: TRBD2 (6 bases). This CDR3 spans 14 amino acids. Germline CDR1 reads SGHTA; CDR2 reads FQGNSA. V lost 7 bases to trimming and J lost 3 bases, with 16 bases between them. CDR3 bases: TGTGCCAGCACCTTCTCCAGGACTAACTACGAGCAGTACTTC. Its protein is CASTFSRTNYEQYF.

This clonotype appeared many times. The V call is TRBV7-2, the J call TRBJ2-7, with 16 bases fitting TRBD2. The trim removed 5 bases at V and 12 bases at J, leaving 7 bases unmatched. The germline V gene encodes CDR1 SGHTA and CDR2 FQGNSA. The CDR3 covers 14 residues. The DNA of the CDR3 is TGTGCCAGCAGCCCGGGACTAGCGGGGGGGCCGCCGTACTTC. It yields the protein CASSPGLAGGPPYF.

This clonotype occurred a few times. V and J are TRBV6-5 and TRBJ2-1; possibly TRBD2 for D (6 bases). The CDR3 sequence is 14 residues long. The V end lost 6 bases, the J end lost 8 bases, and 17 bases lay between the germline ends. From germline, CDR1 is MNHEY and CDR2 SVGAGI. CDR3: CASSSGTGLYEQFF. CDR3 DNA: TGTGCCAGCAGCTCCGGGACGGGACTGTATGAGCAGTTCTTC.

A few counts support this clonotype. The gene calls are TRBV12-3 or TRBV12-4 and TRBJ1-1; 10 nucleotides agree with TRBD1. With 3 bases clipped from V and 6 bases from J, the junction kept 4 bases outside the gene matches. The CDR3 length is 14 residues. CDR3 nucleotide sequence: TGTGCCAGCAGTTTGACAGGGGGCCTCGCTGAAGCTTTCTTT. This translates into CASSLTGGLAEAFF.

The chain uses TRBV20-1 and TRBJ2-7; weak D call: TRBD2 (5 bases). V was clipped by 0 bases and J by 6 bases, with 12 bases between them. Germline CDR1 reads DFQATT; CDR2 reads SNEGSKA (reference sequence). The CDR3 is 13 amino acids. The CDR3 protein is CSAREGLRGEQYV. The CDR3 coding sequence is TGCAGTGCTAGAGAGGGTCTACGGGGCGAGCAGTACGTC.

V gene TRBV2 combines with J gene TRBJ1-4; D remains ambiguous. The CDR3 contains 17 residues. Germline V gives CDR1 SNHLY, CDR2 FYNNEI. V lost 4 bases, J lost 0 bases, and 15 bases lay in between. CDR3 region: CASSVRRAPATNEKLFF. In nucleotides, the CDR3 is TGTGCCAGCAGTGTGAGGAGGGCCCCCGCAACTAATGAAAAACTGTTTTTT.

The sample holds a few counts of this clonotype. This chain joins TRBV12-3 or TRBV12-4 and TRBJ2-5, with 7 positions matching TRBD1. Trimming cost V 8 bases and J 4 bases; bases outside gene matches: 10. The CDR3 spans 14 residues. The CDR3 loop is CASRTGVVAETQYF. The CDR3, as DNA: TGTGCCAGCCGTACAGGGGTAGTAGCAGAGACCCAGTACTTC.

This clonotype has just a few counts. The V gene is TRBV12-3 or TRBV12-4, the J gene TRBJ1-6; D call uncertain. Trimming removed 5 bases from V and 9 bases from J, with 8 bases in between. CDR3 length: 12 residues. The CDR3 nucleotides are TGTGCCAGCAGTGATGGTGGTTCACCCCTCCACTTT. It encodes CASSDGGSPLHF.

This clonotype was seen more than once but under ten times. The CDR3, as DNA: TGCAGCGTCGCTAGGGCAGAGGGGTTAAACACTGAAGCTTTCTTT. Its protein is CSVARAEGLNTEAFF. The rearrangement joins TRBV29-1 to TRBJ1-1; tentatively, D is TRBD1 (5 bases). Per germline, CDR1 SQVTM and CDR2 ANQGSEA. Trimming shortened V by 6 bases and J by 2 bases, and 19 bases separated the two germline ends. This CDR3 comprises 15 residues. Full variable domain (outside the CDR3, taken from reference TRBV29-1 and TRBJ1-1): SAVISQKPSRDICQRGTSLTIQCQVDSQVTMMFWYRQQPGQSLTLIATANQGSEATYESGFVIDKFPISRPNLTFSTLTVSNMSPEDSSIYLCSVARAEGLNTEAFFGQGTRLTVV.

CDR3 amino acids: CASSLGADPYEQYV. The CDR3 region has the DNA TGTGCCAGCAGTTTGGGTGCGGACCCCTACGAGCAGTACGTC. The chain recombines TRBV12-3 or TRBV12-4 with TRBJ2-7, with no clear D. This CDR3 spans 14 amino acids. The V end was cut by 3 bases, the J end by 2 bases, with 11 bases between.